Here is one T cell receptor (beta chain) with its context. Its target is not known. Germline CDR1 is SQVTM and CDR2 is ANQGSEA. The CDR3 loop spans 14 amino acids. The V and J ends lost 4 bases and 3 bases respectively, with 16 bases between them. The study ran its PCR with 60 Vbeta and 13 Jbeta primers. Produced via immunoSEQ multiplex PCR; TCRdb's table is partial and in-frame only. The sample records around 130,000 clones, approximately 82% being singletons. The data were taken from a study of cytomegalovirus exposure and HLA in healthy donors. Findings and caveats of the study: With further analysis later on, most CMV-associated TCR beta chains appeared HLA-restricted. Association with HLA alleles at 0.05 false discovery rate was found for around 17,000 TCR beta sequences in a later analysis. One later analysis reportedly identified an Asian-associated ancestry cluster that showed fewer N-insertions than the roughly 620-donor mean. Information on immune exposure was restricted to one variable (CMV serostatus).

This sequence joins TRBV29-1 and TRBJ2-7; the D is unclear. The sample comprised PBMCs. This TCR was sampled from a woman in her late teens or twenties in good health and CMV-seropositive. CDR3 coding DNA: TGCAGCGTTGTTGATGACAAAGTAATCTACGAGCAGTACTTC. This encodes CSVVDDKVIYEQYF.